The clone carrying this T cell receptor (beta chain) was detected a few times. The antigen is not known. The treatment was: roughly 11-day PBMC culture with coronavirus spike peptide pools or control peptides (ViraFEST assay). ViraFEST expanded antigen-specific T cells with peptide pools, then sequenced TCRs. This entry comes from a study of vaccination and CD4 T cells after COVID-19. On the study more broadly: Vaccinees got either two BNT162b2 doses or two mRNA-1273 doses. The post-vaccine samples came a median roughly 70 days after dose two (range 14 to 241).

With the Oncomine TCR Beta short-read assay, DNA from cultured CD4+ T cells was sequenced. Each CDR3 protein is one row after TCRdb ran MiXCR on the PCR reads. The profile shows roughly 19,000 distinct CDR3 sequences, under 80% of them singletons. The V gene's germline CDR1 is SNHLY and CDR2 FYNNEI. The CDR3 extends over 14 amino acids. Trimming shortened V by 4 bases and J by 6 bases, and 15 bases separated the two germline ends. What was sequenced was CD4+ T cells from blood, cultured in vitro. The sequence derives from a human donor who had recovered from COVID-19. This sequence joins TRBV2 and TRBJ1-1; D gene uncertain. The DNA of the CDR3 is TGTGCCAGCAGTGCCCCCATTTTACTAGCTGAAGCTTTCTTT. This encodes CASSAPILLAEAFF.